This T cell receptor (beta chain) was obtained from a study of regulatory T cells in long-lasting Graves disease (dated by TCRdb to about 2021). A note on the overall study: Persistent Graves' disease was defined as persistently positive TSH receptor autoantibodies together with antithyroid drug treatment for over 5 years. Patients with persistent Graves' disease were compared with patients with newly diagnosed Graves' disease using TCR sequencing and RNA sequencing of peripheral blood. The study was conducted in China and was registered as a clinical trial. A total of about 35 samples underwent TCR sequencing, from roughly 13 patients with persistent Graves' disease and 20 or so patients with newly diagnosed Graves' disease. Persistent Graves' disease patients in the clinical cohort had taken antithyroid drugs for around 10 years on average.

This clonotype appeared a few times. Its antigen remains unidentified. No much larger clone is present one base from it, and per-base qualities are unavailable. Library prep was done by multiplex PCR. TCRdb shows the sequencer as Illumina HiSeq 4000. iRepertoire HTBI primers and Arm-PCR amplification of CDR3 regions were used to construct TCR beta libraries. PCR products were gel purified before sequencing. The paper's processing steps were these. A total of 62 TRBV and 14 TRBJ segments were identified across samples and were used for gene usage analysis of CDR3 amino acid clonotypes. COPE and FqMerger were used to merge filtered high-quality paired reads into contigs. BLAST was used to align contigs to IMGT TRBV, TRBD and TRBJ reference genes, with CDR3 defined following IMGT. Any clonotype with a frequency above 0.1% was classified as a highly expanded clone. Repertoire diversity was measured by Shannon entropy, and V-J evenness by the Gini coefficient. Public clonotypes were defined as clonotypes shared by more than one individual. TCRdb itself trimmed the public reads at Q25 with fastp, ran MiXCR and retained productive beta chains. Rows are unified per CDR3 protein, each entry keeping the most common DNA and genes. The V and J calls come from TCRdb's annotation, not from the publication. Present in this sample are hundreds of thousands of distinct CDR3 sequences, about a fifth of which were seen just once. The ten largest clones represent roughly 7% of the sample.

Explained via the paper, the time point label denotes: persistent/refractory GD, antithyroid drugs over 5 years with positive TRAb. For both TCR sequencing and RNA sequencing, RNA was extracted from PBMCs using TRIzol. Graves' disease was diagnosed according to American Thyroid Association guidelines. Recruitment of patients was carried out at an endocrinology department in Xi'an, China. Each patient gave 7.5 to 10 milliliters of peripheral blood, collected in an EDTA anticoagulant tube. Ficoll Paque Plus density gradient separation was used to isolate PBMCs, and no further T cell sorting was performed. An Agilent 2100 Bioanalyzer and agarose gel were used to check RNA quality, and a NanoDrop 2000 was used to measure RNA concentration. The investigation overall reported the following: Sequencing and analysis were limited to the TCR beta chain. The study examined only peripheral blood because the primary lesion, thyroid tissue, could not be accessed. TRBV28, TRBJ1-2 and TRBJ2-5 were preferentially used in persistent disease, while TRBV20-1 and TRBJ2-1 were favored in newly diagnosed disease. The authors acknowledged the small sample size as a limitation that may reduce accuracy. Lower TCR Shannon entropy and fewer highly expanded clones were observed in persistent Graves' disease patients than in newly diagnosed patients, which suggested clonal expansion. A larger number of public clonotypes was shared among persistent patients (more than 2,500) than among newly diagnosed patients (around 880).

V and J lose 8 bases and 7 bases, and a span of 23 bases separates them. Including cysteine and phenylalanine, the CDR3 has 14 amino acids. The only DNA kept is the CDR3, 42 bases in frame from the first base. CDR1 and CDR2 are read off the germline V gene (reference sequence) as GTSNPN and SVGIG. The clonotype was recovered from a female donor with Graves disease. Recombination connected TRBV30 to TRBJ1-2; no confident D gene assignment can be made. The sequenced sample was peripheral blood mononuclear cells (PBMCs), obtained when the disease was refractory, from a patient treated with antithyroid drugs. Here the CDR3 is given as CARGSLYGPSGYTF. The DNA is as follows: TGTGCCCGCGGATCACTCTATGGCCCCTCTGGCTACACCTTC. Reference TRBV30 and TRBJ1-2 genes cover what lies past the CDR3, so the full variable domain is SQTIHQWPATLVQPVGSPLSLECTVEGTSNPNLYWYRQAAGRGLQLLFYSVGIGQISSEVPQNLSASRPQDRQFILSSKKLLLSDSGFYLCARGSLYGPSGYTFGSGTRLTVV.